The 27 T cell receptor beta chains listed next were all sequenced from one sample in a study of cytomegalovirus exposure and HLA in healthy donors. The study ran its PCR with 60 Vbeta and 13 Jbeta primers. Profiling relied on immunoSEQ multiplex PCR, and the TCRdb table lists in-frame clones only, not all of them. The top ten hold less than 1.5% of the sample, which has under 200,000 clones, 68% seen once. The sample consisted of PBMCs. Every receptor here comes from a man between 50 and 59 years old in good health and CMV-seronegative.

CDR3 bases: TGTGCCAGCAGCCTGACAGGCTACGAGCAGTACTTC. Residues: CASSLTGYEQYF. This sequence joins TRBV13 and TRBJ2-7, with D perhaps matching TRBD1 (6 bases). With 5 bases removed from V and 3 bases from J, the gap between germline ends came to 8 bases. The CDR3 length is 12 residues. The germline V gene has CDR1 PRHDT and CDR2 FYEKMQ (reference sequence).

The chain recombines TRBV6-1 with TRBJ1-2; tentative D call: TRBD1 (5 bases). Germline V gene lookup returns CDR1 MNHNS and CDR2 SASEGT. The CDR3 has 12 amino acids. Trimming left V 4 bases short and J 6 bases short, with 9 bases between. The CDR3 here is CASSVSRDGYTF. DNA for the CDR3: TGTGCCAGCAGTGTAAGCAGGGATGGCTACACCTTC.

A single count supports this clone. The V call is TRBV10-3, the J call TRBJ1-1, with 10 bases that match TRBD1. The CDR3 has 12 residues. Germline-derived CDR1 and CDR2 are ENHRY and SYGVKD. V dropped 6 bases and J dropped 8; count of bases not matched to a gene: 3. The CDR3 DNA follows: TGTGCCATCAGCCTGGACAGGGGGGAAGCTTTCTTT. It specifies CAISLDRGEAFF.

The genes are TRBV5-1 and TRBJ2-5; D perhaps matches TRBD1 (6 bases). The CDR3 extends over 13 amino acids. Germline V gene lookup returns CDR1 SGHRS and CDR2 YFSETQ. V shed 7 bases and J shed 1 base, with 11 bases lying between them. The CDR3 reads CASSVGAQETQYF. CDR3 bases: TGCGCCAGCTCGGTGGGGGCCCAAGAGACCCAGTACTTC.

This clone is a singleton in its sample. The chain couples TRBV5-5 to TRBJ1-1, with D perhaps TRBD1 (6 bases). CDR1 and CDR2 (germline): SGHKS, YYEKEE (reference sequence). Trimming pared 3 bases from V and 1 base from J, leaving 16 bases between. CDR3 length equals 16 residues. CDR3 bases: TGTGCCAGCAGCTCCTACTCAATACAGGGGAACACTGAAGCTTTCTTT. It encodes CASSSYSIQGNTEAFF.

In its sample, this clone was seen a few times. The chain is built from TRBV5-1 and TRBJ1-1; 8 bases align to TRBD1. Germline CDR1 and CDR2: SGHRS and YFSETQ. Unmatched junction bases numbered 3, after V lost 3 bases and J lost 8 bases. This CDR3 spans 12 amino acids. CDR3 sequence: CASSYDRGEAFF. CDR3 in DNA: TGCGCCAGCAGCTACGACAGGGGCGAAGCTTTCTTT.

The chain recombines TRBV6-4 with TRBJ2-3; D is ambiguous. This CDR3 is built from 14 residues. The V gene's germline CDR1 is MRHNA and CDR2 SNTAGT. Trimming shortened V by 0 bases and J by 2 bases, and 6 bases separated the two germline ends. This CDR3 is CASSDSEHTDTQYF. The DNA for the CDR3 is TGTGCCAGCAGTGACTCAGAGCACACAGATACGCAGTATTTT.

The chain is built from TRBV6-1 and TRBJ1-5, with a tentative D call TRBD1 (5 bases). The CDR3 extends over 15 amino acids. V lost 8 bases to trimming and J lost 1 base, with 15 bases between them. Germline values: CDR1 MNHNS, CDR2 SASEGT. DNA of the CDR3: TGTGCCAGCGGTGGGGCGGGGAGGAGCAATCAGCCCCAGCATTTT. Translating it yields CASGGAGRSNQPQHF.

CDR3 region: CASSLFAGTGFGEQYF. The CDR3 DNA sequence: TGTGCCAGCAGCTTGTTCGCCGGGACAGGGTTCGGCGAGCAGTACTTC. The chain combines TRBV11-2 with TRBJ2-7; 9 bases are shared with TRBD1. V shed 3 bases, J shed 6 bases, and the junction held 12 bases outside the gene matches. Germline loops: CDR1 SGHAT, CDR2 FQNNGV. CDR3 length equals 16 residues.

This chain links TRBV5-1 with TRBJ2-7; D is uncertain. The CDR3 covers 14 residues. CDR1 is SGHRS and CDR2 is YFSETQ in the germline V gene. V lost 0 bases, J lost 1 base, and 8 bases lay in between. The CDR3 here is CASSLATDSYEQYF. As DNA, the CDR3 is TGCGCCAGCAGCTTGGCAACTGATTCCTACGAGCAGTACTTC.

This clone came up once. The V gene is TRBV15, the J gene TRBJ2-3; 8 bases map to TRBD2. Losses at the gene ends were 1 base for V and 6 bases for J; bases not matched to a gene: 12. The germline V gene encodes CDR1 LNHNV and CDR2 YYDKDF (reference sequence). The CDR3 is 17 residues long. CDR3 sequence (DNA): TGTGCCACCAGCAGAGCCCATAGCGGGACCAAGAGGGATACGCAGTATTTT. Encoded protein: CATSRAHSGTKRDTQYF. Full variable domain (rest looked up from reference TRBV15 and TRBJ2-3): DAMVIQNPRYQVTQFGKPVTLSCSQTLNHNVMYWYQQKSSQAPKLLFHYYDKDFNNEADTPDNFQSRRPNTSFCFLDIRSPGLGDTAMYLCATSRAHSGTKRDTQYFGPGTRLTVL.

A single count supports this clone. The CDR3 nucleotides are TGCGCCAGCAGCCGGCCCGGGGGGGCGCGGGACACCGGGGAGCTGTTTTTT. It codes for CASSRPGGARDTGELFF. This chain links TRBV5-1 with TRBJ2-2, with 8 bases that match TRBD2. CDR3 length equals 17 residues. Germline loops: CDR1 SGHRS, CDR2 YFSETQ. The junction had 11 bases not matched to a gene; V was cut back by 4 bases and J by 3 bases.

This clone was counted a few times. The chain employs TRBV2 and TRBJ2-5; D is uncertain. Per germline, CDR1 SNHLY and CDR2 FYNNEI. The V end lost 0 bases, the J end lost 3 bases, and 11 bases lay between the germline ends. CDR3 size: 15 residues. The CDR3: CASSEAPEAKETQYF. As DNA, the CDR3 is TGTGCCAGCAGTGAAGCGCCCGAGGCCAAAGAGACCCAGTACTTC.

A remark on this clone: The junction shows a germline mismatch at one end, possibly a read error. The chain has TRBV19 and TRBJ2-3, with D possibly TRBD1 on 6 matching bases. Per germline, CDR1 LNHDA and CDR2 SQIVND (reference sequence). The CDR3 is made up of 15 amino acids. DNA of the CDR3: TGTGTCAGTAGTATACAGGGCCACAGCACAGATACGCAGTATTTT. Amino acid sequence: CVSSIQGHSTDTQYF.

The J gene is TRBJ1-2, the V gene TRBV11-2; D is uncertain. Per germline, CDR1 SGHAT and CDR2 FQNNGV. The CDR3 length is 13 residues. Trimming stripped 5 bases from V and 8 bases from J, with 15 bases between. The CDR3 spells CASSHDQRLGYTF. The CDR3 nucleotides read TGTGCCAGCAGCCACGATCAGCGTCTCGGCTACACCTTC.

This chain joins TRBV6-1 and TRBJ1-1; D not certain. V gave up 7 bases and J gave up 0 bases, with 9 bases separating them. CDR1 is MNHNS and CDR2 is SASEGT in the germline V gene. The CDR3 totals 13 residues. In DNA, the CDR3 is TGTGCCAGCAAGATACAGATGAACACTGAAGCTTTCTTT. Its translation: CASKIQMNTEAFF.

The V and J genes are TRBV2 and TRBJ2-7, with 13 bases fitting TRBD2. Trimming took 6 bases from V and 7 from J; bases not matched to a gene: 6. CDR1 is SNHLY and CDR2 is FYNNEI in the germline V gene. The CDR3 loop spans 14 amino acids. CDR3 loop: CASRTGLAGREQYF. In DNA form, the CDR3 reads TGTGCCAGCAGGACGGGACTAGCGGGGAGAGAGCAGTACTTC.

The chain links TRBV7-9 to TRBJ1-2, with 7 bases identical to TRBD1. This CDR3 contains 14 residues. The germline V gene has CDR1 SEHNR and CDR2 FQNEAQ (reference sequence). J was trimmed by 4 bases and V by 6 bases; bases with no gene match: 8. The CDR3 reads CASRSGQVTYGYTF. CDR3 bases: TGTGCCAGCAGGTCAGGACAGGTGACCTATGGCTACACCTTC.

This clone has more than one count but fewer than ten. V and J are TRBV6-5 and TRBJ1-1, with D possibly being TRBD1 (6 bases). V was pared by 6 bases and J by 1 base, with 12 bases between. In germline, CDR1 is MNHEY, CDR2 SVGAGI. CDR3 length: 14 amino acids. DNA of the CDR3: TGTGCCAGCAGCTGGGGGACAAAGAACACTGAAGCTTTCTTT. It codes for CASSWGTKNTEAFF.

In DNA, the CDR3 is TGTGCCAGCAGCTTTTCCAGCGGAGAGACCCAGTACTTC. Translated: CASSFSSGETQYF. The J gene is TRBJ2-5, the V gene TRBV7-3; a weak D match, TRBD2 (5 bases). V shed 3 bases and J shed 4 bases, with 9 bases lying between them. CDR3 size: 13 residues. Germline V lookup: CDR1 SGHTA, CDR2 FQGTGA.

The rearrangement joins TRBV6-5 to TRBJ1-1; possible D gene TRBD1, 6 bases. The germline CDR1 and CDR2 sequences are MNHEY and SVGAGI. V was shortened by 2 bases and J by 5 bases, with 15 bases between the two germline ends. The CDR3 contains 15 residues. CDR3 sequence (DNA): TGTGCCAGCAGTTACGCGGGGGCAGTAAAAACTGAAGCTTTCTTT. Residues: CASSYAGAVKTEAFF.

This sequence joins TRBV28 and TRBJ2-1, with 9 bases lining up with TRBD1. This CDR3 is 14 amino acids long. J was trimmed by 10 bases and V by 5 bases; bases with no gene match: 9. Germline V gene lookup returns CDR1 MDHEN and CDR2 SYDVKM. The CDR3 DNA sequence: TGTGCCAGCAGTCCCGGGACAGGGTCTAAAGAGCAGTTCTTC. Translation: CASSPGTGSKEQFF.

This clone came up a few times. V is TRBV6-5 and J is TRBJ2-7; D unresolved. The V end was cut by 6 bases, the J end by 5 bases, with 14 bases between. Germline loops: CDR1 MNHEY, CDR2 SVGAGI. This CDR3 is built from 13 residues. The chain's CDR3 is CASRPERLHEQYF. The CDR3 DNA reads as TGTGCCAGCAGACCGGAGAGACTGCACGAGCAGTACTTC.

The CDR3, as DNA: TGTGCCAGCAGCCCTACGTGGGGAGGGTCACCCCTCCACTTT. It is translated as CASSPTWGGSPLHF. This chain links TRBV5-4 with TRBJ1-6, with D uncertain. In germline, CDR1 is SGHNT, CDR2 YYREEE (reference sequence). The V and J ends lost 4 bases and 10 bases respectively, with 15 bases between them. The length of the CDR3 is 14 residues. Variable domain in full (rest from reference TRBV5-4 and TRBJ1-6): ETGVTQSPTHLIKTRGQQVTLRCSSQSGHNTVSWYQQALGQGPQFIFQYYREEENGRGNFPPRFSGLQFPNYSSELNVNALELDDSALYLCASSPTWGGSPLHFGNGTRLTVT.

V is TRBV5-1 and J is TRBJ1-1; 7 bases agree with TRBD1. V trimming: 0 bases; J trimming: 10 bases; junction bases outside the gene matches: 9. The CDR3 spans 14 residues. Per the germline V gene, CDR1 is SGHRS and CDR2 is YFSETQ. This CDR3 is CASSLEGARRRAFF. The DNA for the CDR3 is TGCGCCAGCAGCTTGGAGGGGGCAAGACGGAGAGCTTTCTTT.

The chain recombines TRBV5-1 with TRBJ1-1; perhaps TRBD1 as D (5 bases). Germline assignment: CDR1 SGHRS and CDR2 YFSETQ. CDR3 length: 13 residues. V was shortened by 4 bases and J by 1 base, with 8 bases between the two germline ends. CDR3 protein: CASSVQENTEAFF. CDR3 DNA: TGCGCCAGCAGCGTACAGGAGAACACTGAAGCTTTCTTT.

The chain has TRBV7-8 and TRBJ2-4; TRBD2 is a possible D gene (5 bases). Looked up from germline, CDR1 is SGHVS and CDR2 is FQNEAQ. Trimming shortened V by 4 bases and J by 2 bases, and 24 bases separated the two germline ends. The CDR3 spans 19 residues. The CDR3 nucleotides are TGTGCCAGCAGCTCGGAGACCACTGTCGGGGTTTTGACCAAAAACATTCAGTACTTC. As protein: CASSSETTVGVLTKNIQYF.